The clone carrying this T cell receptor beta chain was observed a handful of times. Its specificity is not known. Sequencing libraries for TCR beta were prepared with iRepertoire HTBI primers and Arm-PCR of CDR3 regions. A single record per CDR3 protein comes from TCRdb applying MiXCR to the multiplex PCR reads. The sample lists approximately 400,000 distinct CDR3 sequences, around 15% occurring once. Specified time point: newly diagnosed GD, antithyroid drugs for less than 3 months. Extracted RNA from PBMCs served as the source of the TCR library. This entry comes from a study of regulatory T cells in long-lasting Graves disease. Study observations and caveats: Persistent patients shared 2,500 to 3,000 public clonotypes among themselves. Newly diagnosed patients shared fewer, at about a thousand. Newly diagnosed disease favored TRBV20-1 and TRBJ2-1 over persistent disease.

V shed 0 bases and J 6 bases; nucleotides not matched to a gene: 14. The CDR3 consists of 17 residues. Per the germline V gene, CDR1 is GTSNPN and CDR2 is SVGIG (reference sequence). The sample was peripheral blood mononuclear cells (PBMCs), taken at new diagnosis, from a patient treated with antithyroid drugs. The clonotype originates from a female donor with Graves disease. The gene calls are TRBV30 and TRBJ2-7; 10 bases are a match to TRBD1. The CDR3 region is CAWSVLEVRTGGTEQYF. The CDR3, as DNA: TGTGCCTGGAGTGTATTGGAGGTCCGGACAGGGGGGACCGAGCAGTACTTC.